This TCR beta chain was identified during a study of T cell clusters in autoimmune cytopenias. Study background: Per sample, median TRB depth was approximately 50,000 reads, yielding a median roughly 2,400 distinct clonotypes.

Remarks on this clonotype: The antigen is undetermined.

TRB was amplified from 250 ng of peripheral blood genomic DNA per sample. CDR3 length equals 14 residues. CDR1 is DFQATT and CDR2 is SNEGSKA in the germline V gene (reference sequence). TRB rearrangements were amplified by touch-down multiplex PCR with mixed TRB-A/B primers. TCRdb reprocessed the multiplex PCR reads; each CDR3 protein has one entry and no DNA is given. The specimen's table records about 4,000 distinct CDR3 sequences. Findings of the study overall: No cluster-lack signature appeared between secondary cytopenia and chronic lymphocytic leukemia patients, apparently due to lymphoma masking. Primary autoimmune cytopenia patients seemingly lacked the physiological T cell clusters found in healthy donors.

The specimen sequenced was peripheral blood. The clonotype was recovered from a human donor with an autoimmune cytopenia or autoimmune hepatitis (not recorded which). J is TRBJ2-3 and V is TRBV20-1. The CDR3 loop is CSASDLEGVDTQYF.